The T cell receptor beta chain under discussion was sequenced for a study of cytomegalovirus exposure and HLA in healthy donors. Looking at the study overall: For the roughly 390 genotyped donors, approximately 82% fell within the Caucasian-associated ancestry cluster. Study-level points and caveats: The study put 150 or so TCR beta chains on its list as cytomegalovirus-associated. When analyzed later, a missense DCLRE1C variant was found to be linked to TCR beta V- and J-gene trimming. There was a cluster of highly shared sequence variants that was likely a sequencing artifact.

For this clone: What it binds is not known.

The CDR3 sequence is 13 residues long. Germline assignment: CDR1 MNHEY and CDR2 SMNVEV (reference sequence). The V gene end was trimmed by 5 bases and the J gene end by 7 bases; junction bases not matched to a gene: 5. The study ran its PCR with 60 Vbeta and 13 Jbeta primers. The method was immunoSEQ multiplex PCR; TCRdb's version includes in-frame clones alone and lacks a portion of them. The table has over 150,000 clones, over 70% seen once. The clonotype comes from a boy aged 2 to 10 in good health and CMV-seronegative. Sequenced input: PBMCs. The J gene is TRBJ1-2, the V gene TRBV27; 9 positions agree with TRBD1. The CDR3 DNA reads TGTGCCAGCAGTCTGGGACAGGGTGGTGGCTACACCTTC. It codes for CASSLGQGGGYTF.